This T cell receptor (beta chain) was recorded in a study of PD-L1 blockade in urothelial cancer. Across the whole study: When patients started atezolizumab at some point between 2013 and 2015, it was given at 1,200 mg intravenously every 3 weeks.

Anywhere from 1 to 8 samples came from each patient, spanning pretreatment and on-treatment. The CDR3 runs 14 residues. CDR1 is KGHSH and CDR2 is LQKENI in the germline V gene. The ends lost 5 bases at V and 4 bases at J; junction bases unmatched: 6. Measured with immunoSEQ multiplex PCR; TCRdb has only the in-frame clones, and not every one. The sample includes around 51,000 clones, approximately 86% seen only once; the top ten take 15% to 20%. The chain carries TRBV18 and TRBJ1-2, with TRBD1 matching over 8 bases. This TCR was sampled from a man in his fifties or sixties with urothelial cancer. The specimen was PBMCs, collected around atezolizumab (anti-PD-L1) treatment. CDR3 sequence: CASSEGQGRYGYTF. The CDR3 DNA is TGTGCCAGCTCAGAAGGACAGGGACGCTATGGCTACACCTTC.